This TCR beta chain was identified during a study of blood T cells in healthy people across ages. This clonotype was counted between two and nine times. Antigen: not known. Study conclusions and caveats: Since the PBMCs were unsorted, naive and antigen-experienced cells could not be conclusively compared. Across the age range, TCR beta diversity per million T cells fell in a roughly linear way. The long-lived group displayed more naive CD4+ cells, plus higher diversity, than the aged donors did.

A J-beta primer mix and a sample-barcoded 5' primer were used in a second PCR of roughly 6 to 11 cycles. TCRdb used MiXCR to reprocess the 5' RACE reads, holding one entry per CDR3 protein. The sample shows around 780,000 distinct CDR3 sequences, more than 25% of them seen only once. V was cut by 6 bases and J by 0 bases, with 24 bases left in between. The CDR3 totals 19 residues. Per germline, CDR1 MNHNS and CDR2 SASEGT. This sample also appeared in a second study, on T cells of mothers and their children. That report notes: In each mother, TCR beta CDR3 reads exceeded 10 million; in each child, they numbered a few million.

The TCR originated in a boy aged 5 to 17 in good health. The chain recombines TRBV6-1 with TRBJ2-1; TRBD2 might be the D (7 bases). The sample consisted of blood. The CDR3 sequence is CASRSLGGGTPSSYNEQFF. The CDR3 DNA reads as TGTGCCAGCAGGTCCTTGGGGGGGGGCACCCCTAGCTCCTACAATGAGCAGTTCTTC.